The T cell receptor (beta chain) described here comes from a study of identifying expanded T cells in peripheral blood. Findings and limits, study-wide: Across healthy donors, higher total template counts meant significantly greater two-week count variance. Technical replicates showed around 1.2 changed clones; approximately 2 weeks about 16.4; four weeks 19.

On this clone: Its target is unknown.

No infections or other immune events were documented during collection. Data came from immunoSEQ multiplex PCR; TCRdb stores just in-frame clones and leaves some out. Found here are 75,000 to 100,000 clones, about nine tenths of them singletons; the top ten hold around 2.7%. CDR3 size: 15 residues. Trimming pared 4 bases from V and 4 bases from J, leaving 15 bases between. The source is a person aged 18 to 70 in good health. The chain combines TRBV5-3 with TRBJ1-3; D is uncertain. TRBV5-3 is sorted into the ORF group, with uncertain function. Sample: blood. CDR3 DNA: TGTGCCAGAAGCCTCCGGCTACCTCTCGGAAACACCATATATTTT. Translating gives CARSLRLPLGNTIYF.